Listed below are T cell receptor beta chains from one sample, sequenced in a study of T cell changes during pregnancy in multiple sclerosis. Repertoires were generated with immunoSEQ multiplex PCR, while TCRdb's copy carries only in-frame clones and drops some. The sample includes fewer than 90,000 clones, 90% to 95% of them seen just once. Here the sequenced sample was peripheral blood, taken in the first trimester of pregnancy. These receptors all stem from a female donor with multiple sclerosis, enrolled in a pregnancy study. Each CDR3 is given with its conserved first and last residue. The D gene is left open where the match is weak. Clone size, where shown, is once, few, many, or a class for clones that have expanded.

>-|TRBJ2-7|-|TRBV6-1
CASSDTRSSYEQYF
TGTGCCAGCAGCGACACTAGGTCTTCCTACGAGCAGTACTTC
>TRBD1|TRBJ2-1|-|TRBV25-1
CASSGGQGRIDEQFF
TGTGCCAGCAGTGGTGGACAGGGTAGGATTGATGAGCAGTTCTTC
>-|TRBJ1-3|-|TRBV18
CASSPMKTGLSSGNTIYF
TGTGCCAGCTCACCAATGAAGACGGGACTTAGCTCTGGAAACACCATATATTTT
>-|TRBJ2-1|-|TRBV15
CATSRDGGGGEQFF
TGTGCCACCAGCAGAGATGGAGGGGGGGGTGAGCAGTTCTTC
>-|TRBJ1-1|few|TRBV18
CASSPSGARGTEAFF
TGTGCCAGCTCACCATCCGGGGCGCGGGGTACTGAAGCTTTCTTT
>TRBD2|TRBJ2-1|-|TRBV2
CASTDGGVYNEQFF
TGTGCCAGCACTGACGGGGGGGTTTACAATGAGCAGTTCTTC
>-|TRBJ1-2|-|TRBV6-5
CASASGTGTYGYTF
TGTGCCAGCGCCTCCGGGACTGGAACCTATGGCTACACCTTC
>-|TRBJ1-5|-|TRBV6-5
CASTKLQGNQPQHF
TGTGCCAGCACCAAATTACAGGGCAATCAGCCCCAGCATTTT
>TRBD2|TRBJ2-5|once|TRBV9
CASSPWGGGKQETQYF
TGTGCCAGCAGCCCCTGGGGCGGGGGGAAACAAGAGACCCAGTACTTC
>TRBD1|TRBJ2-7|once|TRBV29-1
CSVRDRGYEQYF
TGCAGCGTCCGGGACAGGGGCTACGAGCAGTACTTC
>-|TRBJ1-5|once|TRBV28
CASSLSEPYSQPQHF
TGTGCCAGCAGTTTATCCGAACCTTACAGTCAGCCCCAGCATTTT
>TRBD2|TRBJ2-7|-|TRBV18
CASSPGLAAYEQYF
TGTGCCAGCTCACCCGGACTAGCGGCATACGAGCAGTACTTC